The rows below give T cell receptor beta chains drawn from one sample of a study of OX40 agonist ivuxolimab in advanced cancers. TCRdb's table, derived via immunoSEQ multiplex PCR, lists solely in-frame clones and lacks some. This table has tens of thousands of clones, 85% to 90% appearing once. The sample was CD4+ or CD8+ T cells sorted from blood, taken in a trial of the OX40 agonist ivuxolimab. These receptor sequences come from an adult with an advanced solid tumor such as melanoma, head and neck, liver or kidney cancer. Both conserved end residues are part of each CDR3. A D gene is named only where the DNA matches it firmly. Not all rows give a size; the values are once, few, many and, for expanded clones, a class.

TRBV30	-	TRBJ1-2	TRBD1	CAWRMPGQGGLGYGYTF	TGTGCCTGGAGAATGCCGGGACAGGGGGGTTTAGGCTATGGCTACACCTTC
TRBV28	-	TRBJ2-5	-	CASSFLDRKTPETQYF	TGTGCCAGCAGTTTCCTCGACAGGAAAACCCCAGAGACCCAGTACTTC
TRBV6-1	-	TRBJ1-1	-	CASTEGHLNTEAFF	TGTGCCAGCACTGAGGGACATTTGAACACTGAAGCTTTCTTT
TRBV7-9	-	TRBJ2-1	TRBD1	CASSFAKRQGIDEQFF	TGTGCCAGCAGCTTCGCTAAGAGACAGGGAATCGATGAGCAGTTCTTC
TRBV29-1	-	TRBJ1-2	-	CSVEDVDYTF	TGCAGCGTTGAAGATGTCGACTACACCTTC
TRBV2	-	TRBJ1-5	-	CASSIGGSGNQPQHF	TGTGCCAGCAGTATCGGGGGGAGTGGCAATCAGCCCCAGCATTTT
TRBV27	-	TRBJ2-6	-	CASSFGGSGANVLTF	TGTGCCAGCAGTTTTGGGGGCTCTGGGGCCAACGTCCTGACTTTC
TRBV19	-	TRBJ2-7	TRBD1	CASSSRPGQGNLREQYF	TGTGCCAGTAGTTCGAGGCCGGGACAGGGTAATCTACGCGAGCAGTACTTC
TRBV5-6	few	TRBJ2-1	-	CASSPTPGQIGSYNEQFF	TGTGCCAGCAGCCCCACCCCCGGACAGATAGGCTCCTACAATGAGCAGTTCTTC
TRBV7-9	-	TRBJ2-3	TRBD2	CASSHGGGLVRTDTQYF	TGTGCCAGCAGCCACGGGGGGGGGCTGGTTCGCACAGATACGCAGTATTTT
TRBV7-9	-	TRBJ2-1	TRBD2	CATGRTSGYNEQFF	TGTGCCACAGGCCGGACTAGCGGATACAATGAGCAGTTCTTC
TRBV18	-	TRBJ1-3	-	CASSPPIRSGNTIYF	TGTGCCAGCTCACCACCGATACGCTCTGGAAACACCATATATTTT
TRBV11-3	-	TRBJ2-2	TRBD2	CASSSPHSGVRGGELFF	TGTGCCAGCAGCTCGCCCCATAGCGGGGTTAGGGGCGGGGAGCTGTTTTTT
TRBV10-3	once	TRBJ1-5	TRBD1	CAISESQGAGGQPQHF	TGTGCCATCAGTGAGTCACAGGGGGCAGGCGGTCAGCCCCAGCATTTT
TRBV5-6	-	TRBJ2-3	-	CASSLLQGVTDTQYF	TGTGCCAGCAGCTTGCTACAGGGTGTGACAGATACGCAGTATTTT
TRBV28	-	TRBJ1-3	TRBD1	CASSLGTGAAGRGNTIYF	TGTGCCAGCAGTTTAGGGACAGGGGCCGCTGGGAGGGGAAACACCATATATTTT
TRBV20-1	-	TRBJ1-5	-	CSASSDQPQHF	TGCAGTGCTAGTTCGGATCAGCCCCAGCATTTT
TRBV11-2	-	TRBJ2-7	TRBD1	CASSKQGYEQYF	TGTGCCAGCAGCAAACAGGGGTACGAGCAGTACTTC
TRBV19	-	TRBJ2-5	-	CASSIVRGTGRLEETQYF	TGTGCCAGTAGTATAGTGAGGGGGACGGGGCGCCTTGAAGAGACCCAGTACTTC
TRBV28	-	TRBJ1-3	TRBD1	CASSSHRGSSGNTIYF	TGTGCCAGCAGTTCCCACAGGGGGAGCTCTGGAAACACCATATATTTT
TRBV18	-	TRBJ2-2	-	CASSPDTGELFF	TGTGCCAGCTCACCAGACACCGGGGAGCTGTTTTTT
TRBV10-1	-	TRBJ2-7	-	CASSDGTIREQYF	TGCGCCAGCAGCGACGGGACAATACGCGAGCAGTACTTC
TRBV5-1	-	TRBJ2-1	-	CASSLIRIGNEQFF	TGCGCCAGCAGCTTGATCAGGATCGGGAATGAGCAGTTCTTC
TRBV28	once	TRBJ2-1	-	CASSLILDEQFF	TGTGCCAGCAGTCTAATACTCGATGAGCAGTTCTTC
TRBV5-6	-	TRBJ2-3	-	CASSFSSGGPTDTQYF	TGTGCCAGCAGCTTCTCCTCGGGGGGCCCCACAGATACGCAGTATTTT
TRBV2	-	TRBJ1-1	-	CASSVGSNTEAFF	TGTGCCAGCAGTGTTGGTTCGAACACTGAAGCTTTCTTT